This TCR beta chain was sequenced for a study of blood T cell repertoires in COVID-19. The overall study: Spain, Italy and the United States supplied samples that represented acute and convalescent COVID-19. Nucleic acid was either cDNA or gDNA, and it came from T cells, B-cell-depleted T cells, or PBMCs.

Method: immunoSEQ multiplex PCR; TCRdb's copy keeps in-frame clones and lacks some. This sample has more than 95,000 clones, with about four fifths found just once. This CDR3 is built from 16 residues. Germline CDR1 is SGHNT and CDR2 is YYREEE (reference sequence). V lost 3 bases, J lost 0 bases, and 3 bases stayed unmatched. In this sample, this clone turned up a few times. The chain joins TRBV5-4 to TRBJ1-6; 7 nucleotides align to TRBD1. Sequencing was performed on peripheral blood. The sequence was collected from a man aged 80 or over with acute or convalescent COVID-19. CDR3 sequence: CASSSGQVSYNSPLHF. The CDR3 DNA reads TGTGCCAGCAGCTCCGGACAGGTCTCCTATAATTCACCCCTCCACTTT.